One sample yielded the 17 T cell receptor beta chains listed below, sequenced in a study of blood T cell repertoires in COVID-19. The data were produced by immunoSEQ multiplex PCR, yet TCRdb's version contains in-frame clones alone and is incomplete. The sample includes some 190,000 clones, 80% to 90% of them seen just once. Sequenced sample: peripheral blood. These receptors were collected from a young man with acute or convalescent COVID-19.

The J gene is TRBJ2-1, the V gene TRBV28; the D gene is possibly TRBD2 (5 bases). There are 12 residues in the CDR3. Germline CDR1 and CDR2: MDHEN and SYDVKM. V lost 4 bases and J lost 7, with 8 bases in between. CDR3 sequence (DNA): TGTGCCAGCAGTTCGAGGGTGAATGAGCAGTTCTTC. Translation: CASSSRVNEQFF. The full variable domain, rest sourced from reference TRBV28 and TRBJ2-1, is DVKVTQSSRYLVKRTGEKVFLECVQDMDHENMFWYRQDPGLGLRLIYFSYDVKMKEKGDIPEGYSVSREKKERFSLILESASTNQTSMYLCASSSRVNEQFFGPGTRLTVL.

The chain employs TRBV27 and TRBJ2-7; 7 bases align to TRBD1. The CDR3 is made up of 15 amino acids. Germline CDR1 reads MNHEY; CDR2 reads SMNVEV (reference sequence). After removal of 7 bases from V and 7 bases from J, the junction contained 16 bases not matched to a gene. The CDR3 loop is CASTHRQGAPHEQYF. The CDR3 coding sequence is TGTGCCAGCACCCACCGACAGGGCGCTCCTCATGAGCAGTACTTC.

The chain combines TRBV11-3 with TRBJ2-1; 7 bases fit TRBD2. The length of the CDR3 is 15 residues. Germline loops: CDR1 SGHNT, CDR2 YENEEA. The ends lost 6 bases at V and 5 bases at J; junction bases unmatched: 10. CDR3 amino acids: CASSPGLERDNEQFF. The CDR3 DNA reads as TGTGCCAGCAGTCCCGGACTAGAGAGGGACAATGAGCAGTTCTTC.

This clone was recorded a few times. This chain joins TRBV3-1 (or the pseudogene TRBV3-2) and TRBJ1-4; the D gene is possibly TRBD1 (5 bases). Trimming took 4 bases from V and 8 from J, leaving 14 bases between them. Germline CDR1 LGHDT, CDR2 YNNKEL (reference sequence). This CDR3 contains 14 residues. In nucleotides, the CDR3 is TGTGCCAGCAGCCCCCCCGGGGGGAAGGAAAAACTGTTTTTT. As protein: CASSPPGGKEKLFF.

The chain has TRBV6-5 and TRBJ1-1; 8 bases are shared with TRBD1. Germline V gene data show CDR1 as MNHEY and CDR2 as SVGAGI. Losses at the gene ends were 6 bases for V and 11 bases for J; bases not matched to a gene: 5. The CDR3 is 11 residues long. Here the CDR3 reads CASRQDRDAFF. DNA for the CDR3: TGTGCCAGCAGACAGGACAGGGACGCTTTCTTT.

The chain combines TRBV27 with TRBJ1-2; D is unclear. The germline CDR1 and CDR2 sequences are MNHEY and SMNVEV (reference sequence). This CDR3 spans 14 amino acids. The V end lost 5 bases, the J end lost 3 bases, and 13 bases lay between the germline ends. The CDR3 reads CASSPSAQDYGYTF. The CDR3 region has the DNA TGTGCCAGCAGTCCGAGCGCCCAAGACTATGGCTACACCTTC.

This clone occurred a few times. The CDR3 here is CASSAIYNEQFF. The CDR3 DNA sequence: TGTGCCAGCAGCGCTATCTACAATGAGCAGTTCTTC. The J gene is TRBJ2-1, the V gene TRBV5-5; no reliable D call. The CDR3 contains 12 residues. V gave up 4 bases and J gave up 3 bases, with 5 bases separating them. Germline loops: CDR1 SGHKS, CDR2 YYEKEE (reference sequence). Drawing the rest from reference TRBV5-5 and TRBJ2-1, the complete variable domain is DAGVTQSPTHLIKTRGQQVTLRCSPISGHKSVSWYQQVLGQGPQFIFQYYEKEERGRGNFPDRFSARQFPNYSSELNVNALLLGDSALYLCASSAIYNEQFFGPGTRLTVL.

This chain uses TRBV10-3 with TRBJ1-2, with a weak D call TRBD1 (5 bases). CDR3 size: 13 residues. V lost 5 bases and J 2 bases, leaving 9 bases between the germline ends. The germline CDR1 and CDR2 sequences are ENHRY and SYGVKD. CDR3 loop: CAISKTENYGYTF. The CDR3 region has the DNA TGTGCCATCAGTAAGACAGAGAACTATGGCTACACCTTC.

This sequence joins TRBV6-6 and TRBJ2-1, with D possibly TRBD2 on 6 matching bases. V was trimmed by 8 bases and J by 5 bases, leaving 10 bases between them. This CDR3 spans 12 amino acids. Germline V gene lookup returns CDR1 MNHNY and CDR2 SVGAGI (reference sequence). The CDR3 here is CASGGLNNEQFF. CDR3 nucleotide sequence: TGTGCCAGCGGAGGACTAAACAATGAGCAGTTCTTC.

The V gene is TRBV7-6, the J gene TRBJ2-1, with TRBD2 as a possible D gene (5 bases). CDR3 length: 15 residues. Germline V lookup: CDR1 SGHVS, CDR2 FNYEAQ. V gave up 3 bases and J gave up 2 bases, with 11 bases separating them. The CDR3 region is CASSLMEETYNEQFF. Written as DNA, the CDR3 is TGTGCCAGCAGCTTGATGGAGGAAACCTACAATGAGCAGTTCTTC.

In nucleotides, the CDR3 is TGTGCCACAGAGGAACAGGGGACAAACGAGCAGTACTTC. Its protein is CATEEQGTNEQYF. V and J are TRBV7-9 and TRBJ2-7; TRBD1 aligns across 7 bases. CDR1 and CDR2 (germline): SEHNR, FQNEAQ (reference sequence). The junction had 11 bases not matched to a gene; V was cut back by 10 bases and J by 5 bases. This CDR3 contains 13 residues.

This clone appeared once. The chain combines TRBV6-4 with TRBJ1-2; 8 bases line up with TRBD1. V was clipped by 5 bases and J by 2 bases; unmatched bases: 13. The germline V gene encodes CDR1 MRHNA and CDR2 SNTAGT. The CDR3 length is 17 residues. This CDR3 is CASSQHGYGQGNYGYTF. For the CDR3, the DNA is TGTGCCAGCAGTCAACACGGATATGGACAGGGCAACTATGGCTACACCTTC.

The V and J genes are TRBV2 and TRBJ1-1; D possibly corresponds to TRBD1 (5 bases). V was shortened by 3 bases and J by 6 bases, with 14 bases between the two germline ends. The CDR3 extends over 14 amino acids. From germline, CDR1 is SNHLY and CDR2 FYNNEI. CDR3 protein: CASSDIRGRSEAFF. The CDR3 region has the DNA TGTGCCAGCAGTGACATAAGGGGTCGGTCTGAAGCTTTCTTT.

This sequence joins TRBV5-6 and TRBJ1-5; D unresolved. Trimming cost V 3 bases and J 4 bases, with 11 bases left between them. The CDR3 has 14 residues. Germline CDR1 reads SGHDT; CDR2 reads YYEEEE. CDR3: CASSSRTGNQPQHF. The CDR3 DNA is TGTGCCAGCAGCTCTCGGACGGGGAATCAGCCCCAGCATTTT.

This clone was found once. The rearrangement uses TRBV3-1 (or the pseudogene TRBV3-2) and TRBJ1-5, with TRBD1 matching 9 bases. This CDR3 is 16 amino acids long. Germline CDR1 is LGHDT and CDR2 is YNNKEL (reference sequence). The junction had 5 bases not matched to a gene; V was cut back by 3 bases and J by 2 bases. The CDR3 loop reads CASSQTGGMGNQPQHF. CDR3 sequence (DNA): TGTGCCAGCAGCCAGACAGGGGGGATGGGCAATCAGCCCCAGCATTTT.

V usage is TRBV19 and J usage is TRBJ1-5; 8 nucleotides align to TRBD1. The V gene's germline CDR1 is LNHDA and CDR2 SQIVND (reference sequence). The CDR3 is 16 residues long. Trimming cost V 10 bases and J 2 bases; bases outside gene matches: 13. The CDR3 DNA reads TGTGCCACCCGGCTCAGGGGGCGGGTCGGCAATCAGCCCCAGCATTTT. It is translated as CATRLRGRVGNQPQHF.

This chain connects TRBV6-1 to TRBJ2-7, with a weak D call TRBD1 (6 bases). In germline, CDR1 is MNHNS, CDR2 SASEGT. The CDR3 has 15 amino acids. Trimming stripped 2 bases from V and 6 bases from J, with 17 bases between. The CDR3 is CASSERVTGSGEQYF. The CDR3 coding sequence is TGTGCCAGCAGTGAAAGGGTCACAGGGTCCGGCGAGCAGTACTTC.